This entry is about one T cell receptor (beta chain). The data were obtained in a study of blood T cell repertoires in COVID-19. V dropped 5 bases and J dropped 9; count of bases not matched to a gene: 11. CDR3 length: 15 amino acids. Germline V lookup: CDR1 WNHNN, CDR2 SYGVQD (reference sequence). The protocol was immunoSEQ multiplex PCR, while the TCRdb copy is restricted to in-frame clones and leaves out a portion. This sample has about 100,000 clones; 70% to 90% occur once, and the top ten carry approximately 2.6%. The chain couples TRBV10-1 to TRBJ2-1, with 9 bases matching TRBD2. The sequence derives from a woman aged 45-59 years who had recovered from COVID-19. The sequencing sample was made of PBMCs or T cells enriched from blood (not recorded which). The CDR3 bases are TGCGCCAGCAGTAATAGCGGGAGATACGGGAGTGAGCAGTTCTTC. Translated, it gives CASSNSGRYGSEQFF.